One and the same sample provided the 32 T cell receptor beta chains below, sequenced in a study of beta chain features in type 1 diabetes (dated by TCRdb to the late 2010s). Libraries came from the immunoSEQ multiplex PCR assay. All of the isolated RNA was reverse transcribed with the High Capacity cDNA Reverse Transcription Kit, so expressed TCRB transcripts were sequenced. TCRdb retrieved this table from immuneACCESS and kept in-frame rearrangements only. Not all clones are present; in checked studies, unresolved V genes account for under half, and no reason is known for the remainder. This sample holds around 250,000 clones; over 12% were observed only once. The ten largest clones capture approximately 0.024% of the sample. Sequenced material: naive CD4+ T cells from blood. What the cell subset or site label conveys for this sample: true naive CD4+ T cells. Source of these receptors: a woman in her 40s in good health.

V is TRBV12-5 and J is TRBJ1-5; D is unclear. This CDR3 region has 14 residues. The V gene lost 5 bases and the J gene lost 9 bases, with 17 bases spanning the gap. Germline loops: CDR1 LGHNT, CDR2 FRNRAP. For the CDR3, the DNA is TGTGCTAGTGGTCCACCTCAGGTGGAGGGGCCCCAGCATTTT. Translation gives CASGPPQVEGPQHF.

The rearrangement joins TRBV7-9 to TRBJ1-5; D is uncertain. This CDR3 comprises 12 residues. Germline CDR1 reads SEHNR; CDR2 reads FQNEAQ (reference sequence). The germline V and J ends were trimmed by 5 bases and 5 bases, with 7 bases remaining between them. In nucleotides, the CDR3 is TGTGCCAGCAGCCCCCAGGATCAGCCCCAGCATTTT. Protein product: CASSPQDQPQHF.

This clone was counted a few times. J is TRBJ1-5 and V is TRBV27; 9 bases agree with TRBD1. The CDR3 extends over 15 amino acids. Germline trimming cut 5 bases from V and 7 bases from J; bases unmatched to any gene: 9. CDR1 is MNHEY, CDR2 SMNVEV, per germline (reference sequence). The CDR3 is CASSPRDRVGQPQHF. The CDR3 nucleotides read TGTGCCAGCAGTCCCAGGGACAGGGTCGGGCAGCCCCAGCATTTT.

This clone came up a few times. The chain employs TRBV5-8 and TRBJ1-3; D gene unclear. Germline V lookup: CDR1 SGHTS, CDR2 YDEGEE. With 7 bases removed from V and 4 bases from J, the gap between germline ends came to 15 bases. The CDR3 length is 14 residues. For the CDR3, the DNA is TGTGCCAGCCTTATTCGTTTCAGGGGAAACACCATATATTTT. This codes for CASLIRFRGNTIYF.

This clone has a handful of counts. V is TRBV5-6 and J is TRBJ2-4; D might be TRBD1 (7 bases). This CDR3 contains 14 residues. With 4 bases removed from V and 5 bases from J, the gap between germline ends came to 13 bases. Germline V gives CDR1 SGHDT, CDR2 YYEEEE. The CDR3 spells CASSLPGGQNIQYF. DNA for the CDR3: TGTGCCAGCAGCCTCCCAGGGGGGCAAAACATTCAGTACTTC.

J is TRBJ1-2 and V is TRBV25-1; the D is unclear. Per germline, CDR1 MGHDK and CDR2 SYGVNS. V lost 5 bases, J lost 4 bases, and 11 bases lay in between. The CDR3 consists of 13 residues. The CDR3 reads CASSPTGIYGYTF. The CDR3 DNA is TGTGCCAGCAGTCCCACCGGGATCTATGGCTACACCTTC.

Only a few counts were recorded for this clone. This sequence joins TRBV5-4 and TRBJ1-4, with D hard to call. CDR1 and CDR2 from the germline V gene are SGHNT and YYREEE (reference sequence). The CDR3 runs 14 residues. V was cut by 1 base and J by 0 bases, with 4 bases left in between. CDR3 bases: TGTGCCAGCAGCTTGACAGCAACTAATGAAAAACTGTTTTTT. Translated, it gives CASSLTATNEKLFF.

The chain employs TRBV7-2 and TRBJ2-7, with 9 bases aligning to TRBD1. The CDR3 covers 14 residues. With 5 bases clipped from V and 7 bases from J, the junction kept 9 bases outside the gene matches. Germline V gene data show CDR1 as SGHTA and CDR2 as FQGNSA. CDR3 residues: CASSTRQGGREQYF. DNA of the CDR3: TGTGCCAGCAGCACCCGACAGGGGGGGAGGGAGCAGTACTTC.

This clone was seen more than once but under ten times. The chain carries TRBV5-4 and TRBJ2-7; D unclear. Germline CDR1 is SGHNT and CDR2 is YYREEE (reference sequence). CDR3 length equals 14 residues. V was clipped by 0 bases and J by 2 bases, with 9 bases between them. The CDR3 reads CASSLDTGPYEQYF. The CDR3 nucleotides read TGTGCCAGCAGCTTGGACACGGGTCCCTACGAGCAGTACTTC.

There are a few counts of this clone. The chain has TRBV7-2 and TRBJ2-2, with D maybe TRBD2 (6 bases). Germline CDR1 and CDR2: SGHTA and FQGNSA. V shed 5 bases and J shed 2 bases, with 12 bases lying between them. The CDR3 loop spans 15 amino acids. CDR3 residues: CASSLGGINTGELFF. CDR3 nucleotide sequence: TGTGCCAGCAGCCTCGGAGGGATAAACACCGGGGAGCTGTTTTTT.

This clone was detected only a few times. The chain is built from TRBV7-2 and TRBJ2-1; 7 nucleotides line up with TRBD1. Trimming cost V 6 bases and J 6 bases; bases outside gene matches: 8. Germline values: CDR1 SGHTA, CDR2 FQGNSA. The length of the CDR3 is 14 residues. This CDR3 reads CASRPYTGANEQFF. The DNA of the CDR3 is TGTGCCAGCAGACCTTATACAGGGGCCAATGAGCAGTTCTTC. The entire variable domain, with the rest obtained from reference TRBV7-2 and TRBJ2-1, is as follows: GAGVSQSPSNKVTEKGKDVELRCDPISGHTALYWYRQSLGQGLEFLIYFQGNSAPDKSGLPSDRFSAERTGGSVSTLTIQRTQQEDSAVYLCASRPYTGANEQFFGPGTRLTVL.

This clone was detected once. Since a much larger clone is just one base distant, this may be a read error. The rearrangement uses TRBV27 and TRBJ2-7; D is uncertain. CDR3 length: 12 amino acids. CDR1 is MNHEY and CDR2 is SMNVEV in the germline V gene (reference sequence). Trimming left V 6 bases short and J 0 bases short, with 6 bases between. DNA of the CDR3: TGTGCCAGCAGCCCCAGCTCCTACGAGCAGTACTTC. Translation: CASSPSSYEQYF.

The chain couples TRBV6-1 to TRBJ1-5, with a possible D match to TRBD1 (5 bases). The germline gives CDR1 MNHNS, CDR2 SASEGT. This CDR3 contains 15 residues. V was pared by 6 bases and J by 4 bases, with 16 bases between. The chain's CDR3 is CASSPRKGQNQPQHF. CDR3 nucleotide sequence: TGTGCCAGCAGCCCGAGGAAGGGGCAGAATCAGCCCCAGCATTTT.

This clone turned up a few times. The chain employs TRBV7-2 and TRBJ1-2; TRBD1 matches 9 bases. Looked up from germline, CDR1 is SGHTA and CDR2 is FQGNSA. This CDR3 has 14 amino acids. Trimming removed 4 bases from V and 7 bases from J; junction bases left unmatched: 7. As DNA, the CDR3 is TGTGCCAGCAGCTCCTCCGACAGGGGGGGTGGCTACACCTTC. Translation: CASSSSDRGGGYTF.

The rearrangement joins TRBV28 to TRBJ2-7; TRBD1 matches at 10 bases. Germline CDR1 reads MDHEN; CDR2 reads SYDVKM. The ends lost 6 bases at V and 5 bases at J; junction bases unmatched: 7. The CDR3 contains 14 residues. CDR3 residues: CASSSGQGVHEQYF. As DNA, the CDR3 is TGTGCCAGCAGCTCCGGACAGGGGGTACACGAGCAGTACTTC.

This clone has just a few counts. The chain recombines TRBV2 with TRBJ2-7; D is ambiguous. The CDR3 has 12 residues. Germline CDR1 reads SNHLY; CDR2 reads FYNNEI. Between the trimmed V and J ends, which lost 10 bases and 6 bases, there was a span of 16 bases. CDR3 nucleotides: TGTGCCACCACCGCCAGGTCCGCCGAGCAGTACTTC. This translates into CATTARSAEQYF.

This clone was detected only a few times. The chain carries TRBV19 and TRBJ1-1; a weak D match, TRBD1 (5 bases). The V end was cut by 4 bases, the J end by 8 bases, with 14 bases between. The CDR3 sequence is 13 residues long. Germline CDR1 and CDR2: LNHDA and SQIVND (reference sequence). This CDR3 is CASSRQGGIEAFF. Written as DNA, the CDR3 is TGTGCCAGTAGTAGGCAGGGCGGAATCGAAGCTTTCTTT.

The DNA of the CDR3 is TGTGCCACAACACCCGCGGGGCCCAGCACAGATACGCAGTATTTT. It encodes CATTPAGPSTDTQYF. This chain links TRBV19 with TRBJ2-3; D is possibly TRBD2 (6 bases). The germline V gene encodes CDR1 LNHDA and CDR2 SQIVND (reference sequence). CDR3 length: 15 residues. V lost 10 bases to trimming and J lost 0 bases, with 17 bases between them.

The chain uses TRBV5-1 and TRBJ2-5, with 7 nucleotides matching TRBD1. Trimming cost V 4 bases and J 0 bases; bases outside gene matches: 3. Germline CDR1 is SGHRS and CDR2 is YFSETQ. CDR3 size: 14 residues. In nucleotides, the CDR3 is TGCGCCAGCAGCAAGACAGGGAACCAAGAGACCCAGTACTTC. Protein sequence: CASSKTGNQETQYF.

This clone was seen a handful of times. The V call is TRBV5-1, the J call TRBJ2-1, with D possibly matching TRBD2 (6 bases). CDR1 and CDR2 from the germline V gene are SGHRS and YFSETQ. V was trimmed by 1 base and J by 0 bases, leaving 8 bases between them. The CDR3 totals 15 residues. Here the CDR3 reads CASSLTGDSYNEQFF. The CDR3 DNA reads as TGCGCCAGCAGCTTGACGGGGGACTCCTACAATGAGCAGTTCTTC.

This clone has only a few counts. The genes are TRBV19 and TRBJ1-1; TRBD1 matches at 9 bases. V shed 9 bases, J shed 1 base, and the junction held 3 bases outside the gene matches. Germline CDR1 is LNHDA and CDR2 is SQIVND (reference sequence). This CDR3 contains 13 residues. The CDR3 DNA reads TGTGCCAGCCAGGGACAGGGGAACACTGAAGCTTTCTTT. Its translation: CASQGQGNTEAFF.

This chain uses TRBV19 with TRBJ1-5; TRBD1 matches 7 bases. This CDR3 comprises 14 residues. CDR1 and CDR2 from the germline V gene are LNHDA and SQIVND (reference sequence). Trimming cost V 10 bases and J 1 base; bases outside gene matches: 7. This CDR3 is CATRETGSNQPQHF. The CDR3 nucleotides are TGTGCCACCCGGGAGACAGGGAGCAATCAGCCCCAGCATTTT.

This chain links TRBV19 with TRBJ1-1; TRBD1 aligns across 8 bases. Germline V gene data show CDR1 as LNHDA and CDR2 as SQIVND (reference sequence). V lost 5 bases, J lost 1 base, and 9 bases stayed unmatched. This CDR3 has 16 amino acids. CDR3 in amino acids: CASSPIGGTGNTEAFF. For the CDR3, the DNA is TGTGCCAGTAGTCCAATTGGGGGGACAGGGAACACTGAAGCTTTCTTT.

This chain uses TRBV29-1 with TRBJ1-2; 8 bases are shared with TRBD1. J gave up 8 bases and V 4 bases, and 6 bases lay outside the gene matches. The germline gives CDR1 SQVTM, CDR2 ANQGSEA. The CDR3 runs 12 residues. In DNA, the CDR3 is TGCAGCGTTGCCCAGGGGGCGCGGGGCTACACCTTC. This encodes CSVAQGARGYTF.

V and J are TRBV2 and TRBJ2-5; 12 bases match TRBD1. The CDR3 sequence is 16 residues long. Germline lookup yields CDR1 SNHLY and CDR2 FYNNEI. The V gene end was trimmed by 6 bases and the J gene end by 0 bases; junction bases not matched to a gene: 5. Here the CDR3 reads CASSGTGGRYQETQYF. Here the CDR3 DNA reads TGTGCCAGCAGCGGGACAGGGGGCCGGTACCAAGAGACCCAGTACTTC.

This chain uses TRBV5-4 with TRBJ2-2; 11 nucleotides align to TRBD2. Germline V gives CDR1 SGHNT, CDR2 YYREEE (reference sequence). The CDR3 sequence is 17 residues long. V was clipped by 0 bases and J by 5 bases; unmatched bases: 6. CDR3: CASSLGSGGALTGELFF. DNA of the CDR3: TGTGCCAGCAGCTTGGGTAGCGGGGGGGCCTTAACCGGGGAGCTGTTTTTT.

This clone turned up a few times. J is TRBJ1-4 and V is TRBV29-1, with D perhaps matching TRBD1 (6 bases). The CDR3 has 14 amino acids. The germline V gene has CDR1 SQVTM and CDR2 ANQGSEA. V was trimmed by 6 bases and J by 7 bases, leaving 18 bases between them. CDR3 region: CSVGEGDESEKLFF. Here the CDR3 DNA reads TGCAGCGTCGGGGAGGGGGATGAATCTGAAAAACTGTTTTTT.

The J gene is TRBJ2-3, the V gene TRBV19, with D possibly matching TRBD2 (5 bases). There are 13 residues in the CDR3. CDR1 is LNHDA and CDR2 is SQIVND in the germline V gene (reference sequence). The V and J ends lost 5 bases and 0 bases respectively, with 6 bases between them. Here the CDR3 reads CASSPGSTDTQYF. The CDR3 coding sequence is TGTGCCAGTAGTCCGGGGAGCACAGATACGCAGTATTTT.

The chain joins TRBV5-5 to TRBJ2-3; D is ambiguous. Germline values: CDR1 SGHKS, CDR2 YYEKEE (reference sequence). The length of the CDR3 is 14 residues. Between the trimmed V and J ends, which lost 1 base and 6 bases, there was a span of 12 bases. The CDR3 nucleotides read TGTGCCAGCAGCTTGCTCAGTCCTCATGATACGCAGTATTTT. It yields the protein CASSLLSPHDTQYF.

This chain links TRBV19 with TRBJ1-2, with 10 bases fitting TRBD1. CDR1 and CDR2 (germline): LNHDA, SQIVND (reference sequence). The CDR3 loop spans 16 amino acids. The V gene end was trimmed by 5 bases and the J gene end by 5 bases; junction bases not matched to a gene: 11. This CDR3 reads CASSPPGGTGVYGYTF. For the CDR3, the DNA is TGTGCCAGTAGTCCCCCCGGAGGGACAGGGGTTTATGGCTACACCTTC.

The chain recombines TRBV5-1 with TRBJ2-5; D gene ambiguous. Germline CDR1 and CDR2: SGHRS and YFSETQ. The CDR3 sequence is 15 residues long. The germline V and J ends were trimmed by 0 bases and 2 bases, with 11 bases remaining between them. The DNA of the CDR3 is TGCGCCAGCAGCTTGGACGGCCGGGTACAAGAGACCCAGTACTTC. It yields the protein CASSLDGRVQETQYF.

The sample holds a few counts of this clone. V and J are TRBV5-4 and TRBJ2-1; TRBD2 matches at 8 bases. The ends lost 2 bases at V and 4 bases at J; junction bases unmatched: 5. This CDR3 has 15 amino acids. Germline V gene lookup returns CDR1 SGHNT and CDR2 YYREEE (reference sequence). CDR3 amino acids: CASSFPAGVYNEQFF. The DNA of the CDR3 is TGTGCCAGCAGCTTCCCAGCGGGGGTTTACAATGAGCAGTTCTTC.